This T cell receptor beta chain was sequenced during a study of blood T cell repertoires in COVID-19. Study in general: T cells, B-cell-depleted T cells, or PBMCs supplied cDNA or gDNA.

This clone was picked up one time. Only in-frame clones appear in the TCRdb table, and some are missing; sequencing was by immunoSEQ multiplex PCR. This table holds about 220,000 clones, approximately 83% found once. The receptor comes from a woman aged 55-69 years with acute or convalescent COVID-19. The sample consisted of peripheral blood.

This CDR3 reads CASSLPTTNNEQFF. CDR3 coding DNA: TGTGCCAGCAGCCTCCCGACTACTAACAATGAGCAGTTCTTC. V and J are TRBV7-9 and TRBJ2-1; D may be TRBD2 (5 bases). Germline V gene sequence: CDR1 SEHNR, CDR2 FQNEAQ (reference sequence). V lost 5 bases and J lost 5, with 13 bases in between. The CDR3 spans 14 residues.